This paragraph reports one T cell receptor (beta chain). Its specificity is unknown. TCR beta libraries used approximately 1.9 micrograms of genomic DNA from cryopreserved PBMCs. The table came from immunoSEQ multiplex PCR; TCRdb's copy has only in-frame clones and leaves some out. The table has roughly 23,000 clones, 75% seen once; the top ten hold around 7.9%. These data originate in a study of cytotoxic CD8 clonotypes in ibrutinib-treated CLL. Study information: Per sample, productive templates averaged around 250,000 and productive rearrangements averaged about 92,000.

Between the trimmed V and J ends, which lost 2 bases and 1 base, there was a span of 20 bases. Germline CDR1 and CDR2: LGHNA and YNFKEQ. The length of the CDR3 is 18 residues. Whole-study findings and limits: Rare overall, public clonotypes shrank or held steady under therapy.

The TCR originated in a human donor with chronic lymphocytic leukemia. The input for sequencing was PBMCs, taken before ibrutinib treatment. J is TRBJ1-1 and V is TRBV4-2, with TRBD1 as a possible D gene (5 bases). In nucleotides, the CDR3 is TGTGCCAGCAGCCAATTAGTTGGGACGGGGGTTCGGAACACTGAAGCTTTCTTT. As protein: CASSQLVGTGVRNTEAFF.